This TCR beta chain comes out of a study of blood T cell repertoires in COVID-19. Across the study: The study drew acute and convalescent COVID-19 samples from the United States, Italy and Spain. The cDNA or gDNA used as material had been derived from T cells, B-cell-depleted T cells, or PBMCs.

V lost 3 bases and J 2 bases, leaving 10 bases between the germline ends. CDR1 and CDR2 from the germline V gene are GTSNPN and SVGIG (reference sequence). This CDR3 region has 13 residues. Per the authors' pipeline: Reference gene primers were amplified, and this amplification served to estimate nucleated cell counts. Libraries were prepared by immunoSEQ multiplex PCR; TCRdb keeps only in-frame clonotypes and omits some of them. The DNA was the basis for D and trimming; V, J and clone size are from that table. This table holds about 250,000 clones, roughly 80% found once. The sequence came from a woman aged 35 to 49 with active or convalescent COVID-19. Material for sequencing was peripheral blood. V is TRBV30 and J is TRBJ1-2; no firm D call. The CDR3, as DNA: TGTGCCTGGAGGCCGCAGAAGAACTATGGCTACACCTTC. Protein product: CAWRPQKNYGYTF. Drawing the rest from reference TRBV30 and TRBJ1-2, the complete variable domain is SQTIHQWPATLVQPVGSPLSLECTVEGTSNPNLYWYRQAAGRGLQLLFYSVGIGQISSEVPQNLSASRPQDRQFILSSKKLLLSDSGFYLCAWRPQKNYGYTFGSGTRLTVV.